These T cell receptor beta chains were read from a single sample in a study of T-cell memory formation after mild COVID-19. TCRdb itself ran the 5' RACE reads through MiXCR, one entry per CDR3 protein. The repertoire consists of about 340,000 distinct CDR3 sequences, with around a sixth occurring once and the leading ten covering approximately 20%. The sequenced material came from PBMCs or a T cell subset sorted from them (not recorded which). These receptors came from a man younger than 30 who had mild COVID-19 (a few samples of this study predate the infection). Cell type and time point are not known. CDR3s include the opening cysteine and the closing phenylalanine or tryptophan. The D gene is left open where the match is weak. A row's size may be missing; if present it is once, few, many or a size class.

TRBV7-3,.,few,TRBJ2-2,CASSAVWGGELFF,TGTGCCAGCAGCGCCGTCTGGGGCGGGGAGCTGTTTTTT
TRBV7-2,TRBD2,few,TRBJ2-3,CASSLGLAGTSTDTQYF,TGTGCCAGCAGCCTCGGACTAGCGGGCACGAGCACAGATACGCAGTATTTT
TRBV7-2,TRBD2,few,TRBJ2-5,CASLSQRGGQETQYF,TGTGCCAGCTTGAGTCAGCGGGGGGGGCAAGAGACCCAGTACTTC
TRBV7-8,.,.,TRBJ1-1,CASSLTVGVQAEAFF,TGTGCCAGCAGCCTAACCGTGGGGGTGCAAGCTGAAGCTTTCTTT
TRBV7-9,.,.,TRBJ2-7,CASSPRDSDEQYF,TGTGCCAGCAGCCCCCGCGACTCCGACGAGCAGTACTTC
TRBV12-5,TRBD2,few,TRBJ2-5,CASGFRGGQETQYF,TGTGCTAGTGGTTTCCGCGGGGGACAAGAGACCCAGTACTTC
TRBV9,.,.,TRBJ1-6,CASSQRNSPLHF,TGTGCCAGCAGCCAAAGGAATTCACCCCTCCACTTT
TRBV7-2,TRBD2,many,TRBJ2-5,CASSLWLAGGETQYF,TGTGCCAGCAGCTTATGGCTAGCGGGGGGAGAGACCCAGTACTTC
TRBV5-1,TRBD2,many,TRBJ2-2,CASSLVGLAAGELFF,TGCGCCAGCAGCTTGGTGGGACTAGCGGCCGGGGAGCTGTTTTTT
TRBV5-1,TRBD2,.,TRBJ2-5,CASSYGTSGGSGTQYF,TGCGCCAGCAGCTATGGGACTAGCGGCGGATCCGGGACCCAGTACTTC